This is a list of T cell receptor beta chains from one sample in a study of blood T cell repertoires in COVID-19. Some clones are missing from TCRdb's copy, which holds only in-frame ones; the method was immunoSEQ multiplex PCR. The sample consists of 90,000 to 100,000 clones, about 86% of them appearing once. Material: peripheral blood. The origin of the receptors is a man between 60 and 75 years old with acute or convalescent COVID-19. Both conserved end residues are part of each CDR3. Fields, in order: J gene, D gene, clone size, CDR3 length, V gene, CDR3 protein, CDR3 DNA. A D gene is named only where the DNA matches it firmly. The size entry is marked missing in some rows and otherwise reads once, few, many or a size class.

j_gene: TRBJ1-2
d_gene: NA
abundance: NA
len: 16
v_gene: TRBV13
CDR3aa: CASSLAGQSIVDGYTF
CDR3nt: TGTGCCAGCAGCTTAGCTGGACAGAGTATCGTGGATGGCTACACCTTC

j_gene: TRBJ1-5
d_gene: NA
abundance: NA
len: 16
v_gene: TRBV3-1/TRBV3-2
CDR3aa: CASSQDWTGDNQPQHF
CDR3nt: TGTGCCAGCAGCCAAGATTGGACGGGGGATAATCAGCCCCAGCATTTT

j_gene: TRBJ1-2
d_gene: NA
abundance: NA
len: 17
v_gene: TRBV9
CDR3aa: CASSVEVGGTRNYGYTF
CDR3nt: TGTGCCAGCAGCGTAGAGGTAGGAGGGACGAGAAACTATGGCTACACCTTC

j_gene: TRBJ2-7
d_gene: NA
abundance: once
len: 14
v_gene: TRBV6-2/TRBV6-3
CDR3aa: CASSYSSFSYEQYF
CDR3nt: TGTGCCAGCAGTTACTCGTCTTTCTCCTACGAGCAGTACTTC

j_gene: TRBJ2-4
d_gene: NA
abundance: NA
len: 15
v_gene: TRBV5-8
CDR3aa: CASSLIALAKNIQYF
CDR3nt: TGTGCCAGCAGCTTGATAGCCCTAGCCAAAAACATTCAGTACTTC

j_gene: TRBJ1-5
d_gene: NA
abundance: NA
len: 13
v_gene: TRBV5-1
CDR3aa: CASRIDSNQPQHF
CDR3nt: TGCGCCAGCAGAATAGATAGCAATCAGCCCCAGCATTTT

j_gene: TRBJ2-1
d_gene: TRBD2
abundance: once
len: 18
v_gene: TRBV28
CDR3aa: CASSLTSGGPSSYNEQFF
CDR3nt: TGTGCCAGCAGTCTGACTAGCGGGGGGCCTAGCTCCTACAATGAGCAGTTCTTC

j_gene: TRBJ1-1
d_gene: NA
abundance: NA
len: 15
v_gene: TRBV3-1/TRBV3-2
CDR3aa: CASSQAEGAGTEAFF
CDR3nt: TGTGCCAGCAGCCAAGCGGAAGGGGCGGGAACTGAAGCTTTCTTT

j_gene: TRBJ1-1
d_gene: NA
abundance: NA
len: 12
v_gene: TRBV11-2
CDR3aa: CASSLVRTEAFF
CDR3nt: TGTGCCAGCAGCTTAGTGCGCACTGAAGCTTTCTTT

j_gene: TRBJ2-7
d_gene: NA
abundance: NA
len: 14
v_gene: TRBV5-1
CDR3aa: CASSFPGSPWEQYF
CDR3nt: TGCGCCAGCAGCTTCCCGGGTTCCCCATGGGAGCAGTACTTC

j_gene: TRBJ2-3
d_gene: NA
abundance: NA
len: 13
v_gene: TRBV30
CDR3aa: CAWSVSSTDTQYF
CDR3nt: TGTGCCTGGAGTGTTTCTAGCACAGATACGCAGTATTTT

j_gene: TRBJ1-3
d_gene: TRBD1
abundance: NA
len: 17
v_gene: TRBV6-1
CDR3aa: CASSGRDRSGSGNTIYF
CDR3nt: TGTGCCAGCAGTGGGCGGGACAGATCTGGCTCTGGAAACACCATATATTTT

j_gene: TRBJ1-1
d_gene: NA
abundance: NA
len: 11
v_gene: TRBV6-5
CDR3aa: CASSYSSGAFF
CDR3nt: TGTGCCAGCAGTTACTCTTCGGGGGCTTTCTTT

j_gene: TRBJ1-1
d_gene: TRBD1
abundance: NA
len: 14
v_gene: TRBV5-5
CDR3aa: CASSLTTGATEAFF
CDR3nt: TGTGCCAGCAGCCTAACGACAGGGGCCACTGAAGCTTTCTTT

j_gene: TRBJ1-3
d_gene: NA
abundance: once
len: 15
v_gene: TRBV2
CDR3aa: CASSEEAFSGNTIYF
CDR3nt: TGTGCCAGCAGTGAGGAGGCCTTCTCTGGAAACACCATATATTTT

j_gene: TRBJ1-6
d_gene: NA
abundance: NA
len: 17
v_gene: TRBV5-1
CDR3aa: CASSLDPVADFNSPLHF
CDR3nt: TGCGCCAGCAGCTTAGATCCAGTGGCGGACTTTAATTCACCCCTCCACTTT

j_gene: TRBJ1-1
d_gene: NA
abundance: NA
len: 15
v_gene: TRBV6-2/TRBV6-3
CDR3aa: CASSFARGALTEAFF
CDR3nt: TGTGCCAGCAGCTTTGCCCGGGGAGCCCTCACTGAAGCTTTCTTT

j_gene: TRBJ2-3
d_gene: NA
abundance: NA
len: 12
v_gene: TRBV7-3
CDR3aa: CASSPSTDTQYF
CDR3nt: TGTGCCAGCAGCCCTAGCACAGATACGCAGTATTTT

j_gene: TRBJ2-7
d_gene: NA
abundance: NA
len: 16
v_gene: TRBV9
CDR3aa: CASSVGSRDSSYEQYF
CDR3nt: TGTGCCAGCAGCGTAGGGTCCCGGGACTCCAGCTACGAGCAGTACTTC

j_gene: TRBJ1-4
d_gene: TRBD1
abundance: once
len: 14
v_gene: TRBV13
CDR3aa: CASSVGTGGVKLFF
CDR3nt: TGTGCCAGCAGCGTCGGGACAGGGGGTGTAAAACTGTTTTTT

j_gene: TRBJ2-7
d_gene: NA
abundance: NA
len: 13
v_gene: TRBV5-6
CDR3aa: CASSLPSSYEQYF
CDR3nt: TGTGCCAGCAGCTTGCCTAGCTCCTACGAGCAGTACTTC

j_gene: TRBJ1-1
d_gene: NA
abundance: NA
len: 11
v_gene: TRBV27
CDR3aa: CASFLGLEAFF
CDR3nt: TGTGCCTCGTTCCTCGGACTAGAAGCTTTCTTT

j_gene: TRBJ2-1
d_gene: NA
abundance: few
len: 18
v_gene: TRBV21-1
CDR3aa: CASSRRRLAGDAGNEQFF
CDR3nt: TGTGCCAGCAGCAGAAGAAGGCTAGCGGGGGATGCAGGGAATGAGCAGTTCTTC